Listed below are T cell receptor beta chains from one sample, sequenced in a study of blood T cell repertoires in COVID-19. Generated by immunoSEQ multiplex PCR, the TCRdb table keeps only in-frame clones and is missing some. The sample includes 65,000 to 80,000 clones, about 90% of them seen just once. Sequencing input: peripheral blood. These receptors all stem from a man aged 50-59 years with active COVID-19. CDR3s include the opening cysteine and the closing phenylalanine or tryptophan. The D gene is left open where the match is weak. Rows give clone size only sometimes, using once, few, many, or a class for an expanded clone.

D gene: .
clone size: .
J gene: TRBJ2-7
V gene: TRBV28
CDR3 DNA: TGTGCCAGCAAATACGGGGGATCCTACGAGCAGTACTTC
CDR3 protein: CASKYGGSYEQYF

D gene: TRBD1
clone size: .
J gene: TRBJ2-2
V gene: TRBV28
CDR3 DNA: TGTGCCAGCAGTTCCCCTCAGGGGGACACCGGGGAGCTGTTTTTT
CDR3 protein: CASSSPQGDTGELFF

D gene: .
clone size: .
J gene: TRBJ1-1
V gene: TRBV3-1/TRBV3-2
CDR3 DNA: TGTGCCAGCAGGCAGGGTGATAACACTGAAGCTTTCTTT
CDR3 protein: CASRQGDNTEAFF

D gene: .
clone size: once
J gene: TRBJ2-7
V gene: TRBV21-1
CDR3 DNA: TGTGCCAGCAGCCTACCCTCGGACAGGTACCCTAACAACCTACCGTACGAGCAGTACTTC
CDR3 protein: CASSLPSDRYPNNLPYEQYF

D gene: .
clone size: .
J gene: TRBJ1-1
V gene: TRBV6-5
CDR3 DNA: TGTGCCAGCAGTTACTCGGGGGGGGGCCGTGAAGCTTTCTTT
CDR3 protein: CASSYSGGGREAFF

D gene: TRBD1
clone size: .
J gene: TRBJ2-3
V gene: TRBV4-1
CDR3 DNA: TGCGCCAGCAGCCGCCGACGGGACAGGGCTCAAGATACGCAGTATTTT
CDR3 protein: CASSRRRDRAQDTQYF

D gene: TRBD2
clone size: .
J gene: TRBJ2-7
V gene: TRBV25-1
CDR3 DNA: TGTGCCAGCAGTGGCGGGAGGCAAGTCCCCTTCTCCTACGAGCAGTACTTC
CDR3 protein: CASSGGRQVPFSYEQYF

D gene: TRBD1
clone size: .
J gene: TRBJ2-4
V gene: TRBV2
CDR3 DNA: TGTGCCAGCATTTCGCGGACAGGGGAAAACATTCAGTACTTC
CDR3 protein: CASISRTGENIQYF

D gene: .
clone size: .
J gene: TRBJ1-1
V gene: TRBV7-8
CDR3 DNA: TGTGCCAGCAGCATACAGAGGAACACTGAAGCTTTCTTT
CDR3 protein: CASSIQRNTEAFF

D gene: TRBD1
clone size: .
J gene: TRBJ1-5
V gene: TRBV9
CDR3 DNA: TGTGCCAGCAGCGCAGGACAGGGGACTAATCAGCCCCAGCATTTT
CDR3 protein: CASSAGQGTNQPQHF

D gene: TRBD1
clone size: .
J gene: TRBJ2-1
V gene: TRBV3-1/TRBV3-2
CDR3 DNA: TGTGCCAGCAGCAAGACAGGGGATGAGCAGTTCTTC
CDR3 protein: CASSKTGDEQFF

D gene: .
clone size: many
J gene: TRBJ2-7
V gene: TRBV4-1
CDR3 DNA: TGCGCCAGCAGCCAAGATGAGGGGGGGAGCTACGAGCAGTACTTC
CDR3 protein: CASSQDEGGSYEQYF

D gene: .
clone size: .
J gene: TRBJ1-1
V gene: TRBV20-1
CDR3 DNA: TGCAGTGCTAGGTTGGGACTAGGAGCTTTCTTT
CDR3 protein: CSARLGLGAFF

D gene: .
clone size: .
J gene: TRBJ1-5
V gene: TRBV7-2
CDR3 DNA: TGTGCCAGCAGCTTAACAGGGAATCAGCCCCAGCATTTT
CDR3 protein: CASSLTGNQPQHF

D gene: .
clone size: .
J gene: TRBJ1-1
V gene: TRBV18
CDR3 DNA: TGTGCCAGCTCACCACCGACCACGGGAGGTTTCTTT
CDR3 protein: CASSPPTTGGFF

D gene: TRBD2
clone size: .
J gene: TRBJ2-2
V gene: TRBV7-8
CDR3 DNA: TGTGCCAGCAGCTTAGGTCGGGGGGTCGAAGCCGGGGAGCTGTTTTTT
CDR3 protein: CASSLGRGVEAGELFF

D gene: TRBD1
clone size: .
J gene: TRBJ2-7
V gene: TRBV18
CDR3 DNA: TGTGCCAGCTCACGGACAGGGTTGGGCCGGGGCTCCTACGAGCAGTACTTC
CDR3 protein: CASSRTGLGRGSYEQYF

D gene: .
clone size: few
J gene: TRBJ1-6
V gene: TRBV3-1/TRBV3-2
CDR3 DNA: TGTGCCAGCAGCCTTAACCCGTCGGGAAATTCACCCCTCCACTTT
CDR3 protein: CASSLNPSGNSPLHF

D gene: TRBD1
clone size: once
J gene: TRBJ2-3
V gene: TRBV6-6
CDR3 DNA: TGTGCCAGCTCGTTCCCGGGACAGGGGGCAGATACGCAGTATTTT
CDR3 protein: CASSFPGQGADTQYF

D gene: .
clone size: .
J gene: TRBJ2-7
V gene: TRBV19
CDR3 DNA: TGTGCCAGTACCCAAGGGCTGGGGCCCTACGAGCAGTACTTC
CDR3 protein: CASTQGLGPYEQYF

D gene: .
clone size: .
J gene: TRBJ1-5
V gene: TRBV19
CDR3 DNA: TGTGCCAGTAGTCCGACAGGAATCAATCAGCCCCAGCATTTT
CDR3 protein: CASSPTGINQPQHF

D gene: TRBD1
clone size: .
J gene: TRBJ1-1
V gene: TRBV12-5
CDR3 DNA: TGTGCTAGTGGTTCCGACAGGGGGCCACACACTGAAGCTTTCTTT
CDR3 protein: CASGSDRGPHTEAFF

D gene: .
clone size: .
J gene: TRBJ1-6
V gene: TRBV3-1/TRBV3-2
CDR3 DNA: TGTGCCAGCAGCCAAGATTATAAGGGGCGAGTAGTAATTTCACCCCTCCACTTT
CDR3 protein: CASSQDYKGRVVISPLHF

D gene: TRBD2
clone size: .
J gene: TRBJ2-5
V gene: TRBV30
CDR3 DNA: TGTGCCTGGAGGGTCGGACTAGCGGCCCAAGAGACCCAGTACTTC
CDR3 protein: CAWRVGLAAQETQYF

D gene: .
clone size: .
J gene: TRBJ2-5
V gene: TRBV29-1
CDR3 DNA: TGCAGCGTTGAAGGGCCCGAAGAGACCCAGTACTTC
CDR3 protein: CSVEGPEETQYF

D gene: TRBD1
clone size: .
J gene: TRBJ2-5
V gene: TRBV2
CDR3 DNA: TGTGCCAGCAGGTGGACAGGCCAAGAGACCCAGTACTTC
CDR3 protein: CASRWTGQETQYF

D gene: .
clone size: .
J gene: TRBJ2-1
V gene: TRBV12-5
CDR3 DNA: TGTGCTAGTGGTTTCTCAGGGGTTAATGAGCAGTTCTTC
CDR3 protein: CASGFSGVNEQFF

D gene: TRBD1
clone size: .
J gene: TRBJ2-3
V gene: TRBV2
CDR3 DNA: TGTGCCATTCCTCGCCGGGACAGGGGTGATACGCAGTATTTT
CDR3 protein: CAIPRRDRGDTQYF

D gene: .
clone size: few
J gene: TRBJ1-5
V gene: TRBV19
CDR3 DNA: TGTGCCAGTAGTTATCAGGACGGGAAGAATCAGCCCCAGCATTTT
CDR3 protein: CASSYQDGKNQPQHF

D gene: .
clone size: .
J gene: TRBJ1-6
V gene: TRBV7-2
CDR3 DNA: TGTGCCAGCAGCTTAGTAGAGGGTTCGAATTCACCCCTCCACTTT
CDR3 protein: CASSLVEGSNSPLHF

D gene: .
clone size: few
J gene: TRBJ1-3
V gene: TRBV19
CDR3 DNA: TGTGCCAGTAGTATGATTAGTGGAAACACCATATATTTT
CDR3 protein: CASSMISGNTIYF

D gene: .
clone size: .
J gene: TRBJ1-6
V gene: TRBV28
CDR3 DNA: TGTGCCAGCAGTAGCCGCTATAATTCACCCCTCCACTTT
CDR3 protein: CASSSRYNSPLHF

D gene: .
clone size: once
J gene: TRBJ2-3
V gene: TRBV7-2
CDR3 DNA: TGTGCCAGCAGCTCTTCGGGGACAAAAGATACGCAGTATTTT
CDR3 protein: CASSSSGTKDTQYF

D gene: TRBD1
clone size: .
J gene: TRBJ1-4
V gene: TRBV6-5
CDR3 DNA: TGTGCCAGCCGGTCGGGGACAGCTGAAAAACTGTTTTTT
CDR3 protein: CASRSGTAEKLFF

D gene: TRBD1
clone size: .
J gene: TRBJ1-2
V gene: TRBV18
CDR3 DNA: TGTGCCAGCTCACCTAAAGACAGGGGAGGAGATGGCTACACCTTC
CDR3 protein: CASSPKDRGGDGYTF

D gene: .
clone size: .
J gene: TRBJ2-1
V gene: TRBV18
CDR3 DNA: TGTGCCAGCTCCTCGACTAGGTCCTACAATGAGCAGTTCTTC
CDR3 protein: CASSSTRSYNEQFF

D gene: TRBD1
clone size: .
J gene: TRBJ1-6
V gene: TRBV10-1
CDR3 DNA: TGCGCCAGCAGTGAGTCGAGACAGGGAGGTTCACCCCTCCACTTT
CDR3 protein: CASSESRQGGSPLHF

D gene: .
clone size: few
J gene: TRBJ1-5
V gene: TRBV6-2/TRBV6-3
CDR3 DNA: TGTGCCAGCAGTTTCCAGCACTATAGCAATCAGCCCCAGCATTTT
CDR3 protein: CASSFQHYSNQPQHF

D gene: .
clone size: few
J gene: TRBJ1-1
V gene: TRBV14
CDR3 DNA: TGTGCCAGCAGCCCCTGGGGCCACACTGAAGCTTTCTTT
CDR3 protein: CASSPWGHTEAFF

D gene: TRBD1
clone size: .
J gene: TRBJ2-5
V gene: TRBV9
CDR3 DNA: TGTGCCAGCAGCGATGGGGACAGGGAGAAGGGAGAGACCCAGTACTTC
CDR3 protein: CASSDGDREKGETQYF

D gene: TRBD1
clone size: once
J gene: TRBJ2-5
V gene: TRBV19
CDR3 DNA: TGTGCCAGTAGTATAGGAGGACAGGGAAGCGAGACCCAGTACTTC
CDR3 protein: CASSIGGQGSETQYF

D gene: TRBD2
clone size: .
J gene: TRBJ2-5
V gene: TRBV7-9
CDR3 DNA: TGTGCCAGCAGCTTACGTGGCACGGGAGCGGGAGAAGAGACCCAGTACTTC
CDR3 protein: CASSLRGTGAGEETQYF

D gene: TRBD2
clone size: once
J gene: TRBJ2-5
V gene: TRBV7-9
CDR3 DNA: TGTGCCAGCAGCCCATGGACTAGCTACCAAGAGACCCAGTACTTC
CDR3 protein: CASSPWTSYQETQYF

D gene: TRBD1
clone size: few
J gene: TRBJ1-6
V gene: TRBV4-1
CDR3 DNA: TGCGCCAGCAGAGCGACAGGGTTTACTTCACCCCTCCACTTT
CDR3 protein: CASRATGFTSPLHF

D gene: .
clone size: .
J gene: TRBJ2-7
V gene: TRBV5-1
CDR3 DNA: TGCGCCAGCAGCTTGGTGGTGGGAGCCCGGGGGTACGAGCAGTACTTC
CDR3 protein: CASSLVVGARGYEQYF

D gene: .
clone size: .
J gene: TRBJ2-1
V gene: TRBV28
CDR3 DNA: TGTGCCAGCAGTTTACTCTCCGGGGTCGGGGTCTTC
CDR3 protein: CASSLLSGVGVF

D gene: TRBD2
clone size: .
J gene: TRBJ2-5
V gene: TRBV2
CDR3 DNA: TGTGCCAGCAGTGAAGCCTCTGATAGCGGGAGAGAGACCCAGTACTTC
CDR3 protein: CASSEASDSGRETQYF

D gene: .
clone size: .
J gene: TRBJ1-5
V gene: TRBV5-1
CDR3 DNA: TGCGCCAGCAGCTTAGGGGGAGCAAATCAGCCCCAGCATTTT
CDR3 protein: CASSLGGANQPQHF